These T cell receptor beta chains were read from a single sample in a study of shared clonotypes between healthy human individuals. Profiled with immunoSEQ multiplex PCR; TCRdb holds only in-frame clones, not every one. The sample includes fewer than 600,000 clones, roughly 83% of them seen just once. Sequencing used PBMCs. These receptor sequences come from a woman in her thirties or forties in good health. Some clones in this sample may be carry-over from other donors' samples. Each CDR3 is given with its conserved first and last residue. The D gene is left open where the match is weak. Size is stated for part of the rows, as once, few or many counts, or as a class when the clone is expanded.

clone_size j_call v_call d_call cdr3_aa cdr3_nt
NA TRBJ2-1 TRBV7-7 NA CASSLITGSYEQFF TGTGCCAGCAGCTTAATTACAGGGTCTTATGAGCAGTTCTTC
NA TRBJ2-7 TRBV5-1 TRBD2 CASSLEGLAGVNEQYF TGCGCCAGCAGCTTGGAGGGACTAGCGGGAGTTAACGAGCAGTACTTC
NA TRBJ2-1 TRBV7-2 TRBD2 CASSLVLGTSFEQFF TGTGCCAGCAGCTTAGTCCTCGGGACTAGCTTTGAGCAGTTCTTC
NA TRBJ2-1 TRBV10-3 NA CAISDSSSYNEQFF TGTGCCATCAGTGACTCGAGCTCCTACAATGAGCAGTTCTTC
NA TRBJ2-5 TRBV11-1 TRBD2 CASSPEAGDEQYF TGTGCCAGCAGCCCCGAGGCGGGAGATGAGCAGTACTTC
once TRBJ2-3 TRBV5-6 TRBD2 CASRSSGTDTQYF TGTGCCAGCAGGTCTAGCGGGACAGATACGCAGTATTTT
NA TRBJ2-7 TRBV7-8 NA CASSLIRGGPYEQYF TGTGCCAGCAGCTTAATCCGGGGCGGACCCTACGAGCAGTACTTC
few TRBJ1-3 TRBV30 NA CAWSVQGGTIYF TGTGCCTGGAGTGTACAAGGGGGTACCATATATTTT
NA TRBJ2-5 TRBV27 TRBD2 CASSSQLAGGLETQYF TGTGCCAGCAGTTCGCAACTAGCGGGAGGTCTCGAGACCCAGTACTTC
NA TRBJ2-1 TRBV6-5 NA CASRAGPSAGEQFF TGTGCCAGCAGGGCCGGGCCCTCCGCGGGTGAGCAGTTCTTC
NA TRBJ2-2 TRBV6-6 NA CASSYWGDTGELFF TGTGCCAGCAGTTATTGGGGAGACACCGGGGAGCTGTTTTTT
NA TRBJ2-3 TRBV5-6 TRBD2 CASSLRTSGLVTDTQYF TGTGCCAGCAGCTTACGGACTAGCGGTCTCGTCACAGATACGCAGTATTTT
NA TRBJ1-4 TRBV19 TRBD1 CASIGTGDEKLFF TGTGCCAGCATCGGGACAGGGGATGAAAAACTGTTTTTT
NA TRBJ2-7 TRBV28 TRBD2 CASSGVGTSGTTNEQYF TGTGCCAGCAGTGGGGTCGGGACTAGCGGGACTACTAACGAGCAGTACTTC
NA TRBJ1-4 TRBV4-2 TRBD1 CASSLTGGSNEKLFF TGTGCCAGCAGCCTTACAGGGGGCTCTAATGAAAAACTGTTTTTT
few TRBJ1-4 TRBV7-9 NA CASSLGITPNEKLFF TGTGCCAGCAGCTTAGGTATCACCCCTAATGAAAAACTGTTTTTT
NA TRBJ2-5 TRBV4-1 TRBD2 CASRASGQETQYF TGCGCCAGCAGAGCTAGCGGCCAAGAGACCCAGTACTTC
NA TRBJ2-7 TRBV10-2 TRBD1 CASSESRGTGWIEQYF TGCGCCAGCAGTGAGTCGAGAGGGACAGGGTGGATCGAGCAGTACTTC
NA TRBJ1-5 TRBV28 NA CASSSLRGRHSNQPQHF TGTGCCAGCAGTTCCTTGAGGGGCCGTCATAGCAATCAGCCCCAGCATTTT
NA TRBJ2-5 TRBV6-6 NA CASSTRDLGETQYF TGTGCCAGCAGTACTAGGGACTTAGGGGAGACCCAGTACTTC
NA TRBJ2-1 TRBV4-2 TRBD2 CASSQGGLAGDNEQFF TGTGCCAGCAGCCAAGGGGGGCTAGCGGGAGACAATGAGCAGTTCTTC
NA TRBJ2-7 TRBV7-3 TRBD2 CASSPTGGGPLYEQYF TGTGCCAGCAGCCCAACGGGGGGAGGGCCTTTGTACGAGCAGTACTTC
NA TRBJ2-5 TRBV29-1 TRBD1 CSVERTGTETQYF TGCAGCGTTGAACGGACAGGGACAGAGACCCAGTACTTC
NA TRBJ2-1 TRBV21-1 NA CASPPGPSGSHYNEQFF TGTGCCAGCCCCCCGGGGCCTAGCGGGAGCCACTACAATGAGCAGTTCTTC
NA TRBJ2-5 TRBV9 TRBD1 CASSVVGTGVETQYF TGTGCCAGCAGCGTAGTGGGGACAGGCGTGGAGACCCAGTACTTC
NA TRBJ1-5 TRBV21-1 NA CASSKEIRNHSNQPQHF TGTGCCAGCAGCAAAGAAATTAGGAACCATAGCAATCAGCCCCAGCATTTT
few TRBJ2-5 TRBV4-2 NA CASSQDGNLRGETQYF TGTGCCAGCAGCCAAGACGGGAACCTTAGAGGAGAGACCCAGTACTTC
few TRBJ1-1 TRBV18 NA CASSPSRTEAFF TGTGCCAGCTCACCATCTAGAACTGAAGCTTTCTTT
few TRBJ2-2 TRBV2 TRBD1 CASRGQGTNTGELFF TGTGCCAGCAGGGGACAGGGGACGAACACCGGGGAGCTGTTTTTT
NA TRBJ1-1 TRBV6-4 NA CASRFTGNTEAFF TGTGCCAGCAGATTCACAGGGAACACTGAAGCTTTCTTT
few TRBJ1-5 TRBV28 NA CASSLWNQPQHF TGTGCCAGCAGTTTATGGAATCAGCCCCAGCATTTT